This T cell receptor beta chain was captured in a study of T cell responses to AZD1222 COVID-19 vaccine (dated by TCRdb to the early 2020s). For the study in its entirety: AZD1222 recipients whose second dose came at about 4 weeks and those whose second dose came at about 12 weeks were combined into one group, since spike-specific TCR depth and breadth did not differ between the two schedules. A total of just over 230 trial participants underwent TCR sequencing, of whom about 200 had received two doses of AZD1222 and some 26 had received two doses of the MenACWY control vaccine. Trial participants were enrolled by age into subgroups of 18-55, 56-69 and 70-plus years, and approximately 150, 30 and 60 TCR-sequenced participants, respectively, were included in these subgroups.

The CDR3 regions of human TCRbeta chains were analyzed by immunosequencing. Concerning the study's data processing: Repertoire TCRs were matched against a reference library of SARS-CoV-2-specific TCRs generated with the MIRA antigen-specificity platform. Breadth was defined as the fraction of unique TCRs that were SARS-CoV-2-associated. Depth was defined as the fraction of total T cells that were SARS-CoV-2-associated. Each spike-specific TCR was assigned to its reactive spike region and to a CD4 or CD8 class using the MIRA data. Log10-transformed breadth and depth values were compared by one-way ANOVA with Sidak's multiple comparisons tests. This is the immuneACCESS table as TCRdb keeps it, with only in-frame sequences that have V and J called. A part of the clones is gone; compared with another copy, unresolved V genes explain less than half, and the rest is unexplained. V and J calls plus clone size are reproduced from that table; the DNA served to infer D and trimming. Recorded for this sample are under 150,000 clones; 85% to 95% of them occurred a single time. Under 2% of the sample is held by the ten biggest clonotypes.

General conclusions and limits of the study: Reportedly, close to half of the unique spike-specific TCRs recognized epitopes lying outside the regions that are mutated in the B.1.351 and B.1.1.7 variants. Because no day 14 peak-response samples were available, repertoires were characterized only after the peak T cell response. After two AZD1222 doses, spike-specific TCR breadth and depth were significantly higher than at day 0 and than in MenACWY recipients. Conclusions about previously exposed vaccinees are limited, since just six AZD1222 recipients were seropositive for SARS-CoV-2 at baseline. The 56-69-year group was small, and its depth increase did not reach significance, likely because of low power. The vaccine-associated CD4 TCRs covered the entire spike protein, and the dominant responses fell in regions 160-218 and 743-854. Most participants were white British and females outnumbered males, and the authors suggested that clonal diversity may have been underestimated.

A remark on this clone: The specificity of this receptor is unknown. Per-base quality was not reported, and no clone a single base away is much larger than it.

From V the trimming removes 2 bases and from J it removes 6 bases, while the gene matches leave 8 bases of the junction unaccounted for. The CDR3 sequence holds 16 residues, the cysteine and phenylalanine included. This entry keeps only the CDR3 DNA: 48 bases, framed from base 1. The germline V gene supplies CDR1 SGHTA and CDR2 FQGTGA. Sample time point, as interpreted from the label and publication: baseline before first vaccination. Vaccinee samples came from UK trials COV001 and COV002, including a single-blind randomized controlled phase 2/3 trial of AZD1222 (ChAdOx1 nCoV-19) in healthy adults. For TCRbeta chain sequencing, PBMC samples were collected from trial participants at day 0 and at day 28 after the second dose.

The sample in question was peripheral blood, obtained on day 0 of AZD1222 vaccination. The chain employs TRBV7-3 and TRBJ2-1, and 9 junction bases match TRBD1. The TCR comes from an adult in good health. The CDR3 has the sequence CASSLRPGQGSNEQFF. The nucleotide sequence is TGTGCCAGCAGCTTACGACCGGGACAGGGAAGCAATGAGCAGTTCTTC.